This T cell receptor (beta chain) came from a study of Graves' ophthalmopathy and Graves' hyperthyroidism. Amplified TCR beta CDR3 regions were obtained using RNA transcripts as template. The workflow started with a first-round RT-PCR run with HTBI primers and then moved on to a second-round multiplex PCR. MiXCR, run by TCRdb on the multiplex PCR reads, gives a single entry per CDR3 protein. The data hold about 550,000 distinct CDR3 sequences, with less than 40% observed a single time. About this clonotype: Its antigen is unidentified.

Aged 18 to 65, hyperthyroidism patients had been newly diagnosed, with under 2 months' duration. The CDR3 extends over 14 amino acids. The V gene's germline CDR1 is LNHNV and CDR2 YYDKDF (reference sequence). Between the trimmed V and J ends, which lost 1 base and 2 bases, there was a span of 8 bases. The study, taken as a whole, reports: Ophthalmopathy progression predictions by the model showed around 72% specificity and approximately 71% sensitivity. Blood was where most expanded thyroid clonotypes above 0.001 frequency also turned up.

This clonotype was sampled from an adult man with Graves' hyperthyroidism. Specimen: peripheral blood or thyroid tissue (not recorded which). The genes are TRBV15 and TRBJ1-2, with D perhaps TRBD1 (5 bases). This CDR3 is CATSRGAGNYGYTF. The CDR3 region has the DNA TGTGCCACCAGCAGAGGGGCAGGGAACTATGGCTACACCTTC.